The 26 T cell receptor beta chains in this list originate from one sample, sequenced in a study of T cell changes during pregnancy in multiple sclerosis. Repertoires were generated with immunoSEQ multiplex PCR, while TCRdb's copy carries only in-frame clones and drops some. The sample has about 80,000 clones; about 91% are singletons. The sample consisted of peripheral blood, taken before pregnancy. Receptor source: a female donor with multiple sclerosis, enrolled in a pregnancy study.

The chain links TRBV2 to TRBJ1-5; TRBD1 matches at 9 bases. This CDR3 has 15 amino acids. Germline assignment: CDR1 SNHLY and CDR2 FYNNEI. V shed 6 bases and J 4 bases; nucleotides not matched to a gene: 7. The CDR3 region is CASRLGTGRNQPQHF. In nucleotides, the CDR3 is TGTGCCAGCAGACTAGGGACAGGGCGGAATCAGCCCCAGCATTTT.

The chain combines TRBV7-9 with TRBJ2-7; a weak D match, TRBD1 (5 bases). This CDR3 is 13 amino acids long. Germline V gives CDR1 SEHNR, CDR2 FQNEAQ (reference sequence). The V end was cut by 5 bases, the J end by 6 bases, with 14 bases between. CDR3: CASSPTMGPEQYF. In nucleotides, the CDR3 is TGTGCCAGCAGCCCGACGATGGGGCCCGAGCAGTACTTC.

This rearrangement joins TRBV5-4 to TRBJ2-4, with 10 bases lining up with TRBD1. In germline, CDR1 is SGHNT, CDR2 YYREEE (reference sequence). The CDR3 is made up of 15 amino acids. The V gene end was trimmed by 4 bases and the J gene end by 7 bases; junction bases not matched to a gene: 8. DNA of the CDR3: TGTGCCAGCAGCATTCAAGGGACAGGGGCTAACATTCAGTACTTC. This sequence encodes CASSIQGTGANIQYF.

This sequence joins TRBV6-5 and TRBJ2-5, with 10 bases identical to TRBD2. Trimming at V came to 5 bases and at J to 9 bases, leaving 9 bases not matched to a gene. The CDR3 is 14 amino acids. The germline CDR1 and CDR2 sequences are MNHEY and SVGAGI. The CDR3 bases are TGTGCCAGCAGTGGCTCTAGCGGGAGTCCCCCCCAGTACTTC. This gives the protein CASSGSSGSPPQYF.

The CDR3 loop is CASSQPPLGAGELFF. The CDR3 bases are TGCGCCAGCAGCCAACCCCCCCTGGGAGCCGGGGAGCTGTTTTTT. The rearrangement links TRBV4-1 to TRBJ2-2; maybe TRBD2 (5 bases). The germline V and J ends were trimmed by 2 bases and 6 bases, with 13 bases remaining between them. This CDR3 spans 15 amino acids. The germline V gene encodes CDR1 MGHRA and CDR2 YSYEKL.

To note about this clone: Sequence at one end of the junction differs from germline and may be a read error. V is TRBV7-7 and J is TRBJ2-3; D not resolved. The CDR3 contains 13 residues. Per germline, CDR1 SSHAT and CDR2 FNYEAQ (reference sequence). CDR3 region: CASSLDRTDTQYF. The CDR3 nucleotides read TGTGCTAGCAGCTTAGATCGTACAGATACGCAGTATTTT. The full variable domain, in which reference TRBV7-7 and TRBJ2-3 provide the parts outside the CDR3, is GAGVSQSPRYKVTKRGQDVTLRCDPISSHATLYWYQQALGQGPEFLTYFNYEAQPDKSGLPSDRFSAERPEGSISTLTIQRTEQRDSAMYRCASSLDRTDTQYFGPGTRLTVL.

The chain employs TRBV5-5 and TRBJ1-2; TRBD1 matches 9 bases. CDR3 length equals 14 residues. Germline V gene sequence: CDR1 SGHKS, CDR2 YYEKEE (reference sequence). Germline trimming cut 4 bases from V and 5 bases from J; bases unmatched to any gene: 6. CDR3 nucleotides: TGTGCCAGCAGCAGGGACAGGGACTCTTATGGCTACACCTTC. It is translated as CASSRDRDSYGYTF.

The gene calls are TRBV25-1 and TRBJ1-1, with D possibly being TRBD1 (6 bases). Germline V CDR1 and CDR2: MGHDK, SYGVNS. The CDR3 runs 15 residues. Trimming pared 2 bases from V and 8 bases from J, leaving 18 bases between. The CDR3 is CASSERGGGRAEAFF. CDR3 sequence (DNA): TGTGCCAGCAGTGAAAGGGGCGGGGGCCGTGCGGAAGCTTTCTTT. Together with reference TRBV25-1 and TRBJ1-1, the CDR3 gives the full variable domain: EADIYQTPRYLVIGTGKKITLECSQTMGHDKMYWYQQDPGMELHLIHYSYGVNSTEKGDLSSESTVSRIRTEHFPLTLESARPSHTSQYLCASSERGGGRAEAFFGQGTRLTVV.

This chain joins TRBV5-1 and TRBJ1-1; TRBD1 agrees at 7 bases. The CDR3 runs to 16 residues. V shed 2 bases and J 1 base; nucleotides not matched to a gene: 8. CDR1 is SGHRS and CDR2 is YFSETQ in the germline V gene. CDR3 in DNA: TGCGCCAGCAGCTTCGCAGGGGGGAGTTCGAACACTGAAGCTTTCTTT. Encoded protein: CASSFAGGSSNTEAFF.

The chain is built from TRBV7-8 and TRBJ1-1, with a possible D match to TRBD1 (5 bases). The CDR3 runs 13 residues. V was trimmed by 0 bases and J by 7 bases, leaving 9 bases between them. Germline V gene data show CDR1 as SGHVS and CDR2 as FQNEAQ. The CDR3 protein is CASSLASGGEAFF. The CDR3 DNA reads TGTGCCAGCAGCTTAGCGTCGGGGGGTGAAGCTTTCTTT.

The chain carries TRBV29-1 and TRBJ2-5; D is perhaps TRBD2 (6 bases). Germline CDR1 SQVTM, CDR2 ANQGSEA. The CDR3 is made up of 12 amino acids. With 6 bases removed from V and 3 bases from J, the gap between germline ends came to 11 bases. The CDR3 DNA reads TGCAGCGTCGGGGGACCCAAAGAGACCCAGTACTTC. Translating it yields CSVGGPKETQYF.

V is TRBV27 and J is TRBJ2-7; TRBD1 matches at 8 bases. The CDR3 spans 18 residues. J gave up 4 bases and V 5 bases, and 19 bases lay outside the gene matches. CDR1 and CDR2 (germline): MNHEY, SMNVEV (reference sequence). The CDR3 DNA reads as TGTGCCAGCAGTCGGAACGACCTAGGACAGGGCATCGGGTACGAGCAGTACTTC. Translation gives CASSRNDLGQGIGYEQYF.

The chain uses TRBV28 and TRBJ1-3; the D gene is possibly TRBD1 (5 bases). V was cut by 8 bases and J by 7 bases, with 6 bases left in between. Germline CDR1 and CDR2: MDHEN and SYDVKM. This CDR3 is 10 amino acids long. CDR3 bases: TGTGCCAGCGGGGGGAACACCATATATTTT. This codes for CASGGNTIYF.

V and J are TRBV6-1 and TRBJ1-5; no clear D gene. This CDR3 has 12 residues. CDR1 is MNHNS, CDR2 SASEGT, per germline. V lost 6 bases and J lost 5, with 8 bases in between. CDR3 region: CASSRRDQPQHF. For the CDR3, the DNA is TGTGCCAGCAGCCGCCGGGATCAGCCCCAGCATTTT.

The rearrangement links TRBV7-9 to TRBJ2-7, with D perhaps matching TRBD1 (6 bases). The CDR3 has 14 residues. Trimming stripped 6 bases from V and 2 bases from J, with 14 bases between. In germline, CDR1 is SEHNR, CDR2 FQNEAQ (reference sequence). The CDR3 protein is CASRGAGPPYEQYF. CDR3 in DNA: TGTGCCAGCAGGGGGGCCGGGCCTCCCTACGAGCAGTACTTC.

The chain joins TRBV28 to TRBJ2-3; D unresolved. The germline V gene encodes CDR1 MDHEN and CDR2 SYDVKM. The V gene lost 1 base and the J gene lost 8 bases, with 13 bases spanning the gap. The CDR3 is 14 residues long. The CDR3 protein is CASSLSNYLPTQYF. CDR3 in DNA: TGTGCCAGCAGTTTATCTAACTACCTCCCTACGCAGTATTTT.

The genes are TRBV5-6 and TRBJ2-5; 7 bases are a match to TRBD2. Germline V gene data show CDR1 as SGHDT and CDR2 as YYEEEE. V lost 0 bases and J lost 7; bases outside the gene matches: 0. The CDR3 is made up of 12 amino acids. CDR3 in amino acids: CASSLAGGTQYF. The CDR3 DNA reads TGTGCCAGCAGCTTGGCGGGGGGGACCCAGTACTTC. Full variable domain (missing parts from reference TRBV5-6 and TRBJ2-5): DAGVTQSPTHLIKTRGQQVTLRCSPKSGHDTVSWYQQALGQGPQFIFQYYEEEERQRGNFPDRFSGHQFPNYSSELNVNALLLGDSALYLCASSLAGGTQYFGPGTRLLVL.

The chain recombines TRBV28 with TRBJ2-1; 11 bases fit TRBD1. With 6 bases clipped from V and 5 bases from J, the junction kept 9 bases outside the gene matches. The CDR3 totals 16 residues. Germline V gene lookup returns CDR1 MDHEN and CDR2 SYDVKM. The CDR3: CASRKQGDRGNNEQFF. The CDR3 nucleotides read TGTGCCAGCAGAAAACAGGGGGACAGGGGGAACAATGAGCAGTTCTTC.

CDR3 DNA sequence: TGTGCCAGCAGTTACGGGTGGCTAGCGGCCTACAATGAGCAGTTCTTC. This codes for CASSYGWLAAYNEQFF. The chain has TRBV6-5 and TRBJ2-1, with 7 bases aligning to TRBD2. With 2 bases clipped from V and 2 bases from J, the junction kept 6 bases outside the gene matches. Germline-derived CDR1 and CDR2 are MNHEY and SVGAGI. The length of the CDR3 is 16 residues.

V and J are TRBV18 and TRBJ2-7; the D is unclear. The germline CDR1 and CDR2 sequences are KGHSH and LQKENI. V was cut by 5 bases and J by 3 bases, with 8 bases left in between. This CDR3 is 12 amino acids long. The CDR3 spells CASSSLHYEQYF. CDR3 nucleotide sequence: TGTGCCAGCTCATCACTCCACTACGAGCAGTACTTC.

The rearrangement uses TRBV5-1 and TRBJ2-1; TRBD2 aligns across 9 bases. The V and J ends lost 2 bases and 1 base, in that order; junction bases with no gene match: 4. The CDR3 sequence is 16 residues long. Germline V CDR1 and CDR2: SGHRS, YFSETQ. CDR3 in amino acids: CASSLPGLASYNEQFF. DNA for the CDR3: TGCGCCAGCAGCTTACCGGGACTAGCTTCCTACAATGAGCAGTTCTTC.

In DNA form, the CDR3 reads TGTGCCAGCAGCGCCGCCTTGAGCTCCTACAATGAGCAGTTCTTC. Amino acid sequence: CASSAALSSYNEQFF. V gene TRBV2 combines with J gene TRBJ2-1; D gene unclear. This CDR3 region has 15 residues. The V end lost 6 bases, the J end lost 0 bases, and 12 bases lay between the germline ends. From germline, CDR1 is SNHLY and CDR2 FYNNEI.

The chain has TRBV29-1 and TRBJ1-1, with D possibly matching TRBD1 (6 bases). V was pared by 0 bases and J by 0 bases, with 14 bases between. This CDR3 contains 16 residues. CDR1 and CDR2 from the germline V gene are SQVTM and ANQGSEA. The CDR3 sequence: CSVEDIGGSLNTEAFF. The DNA of the CDR3 is TGCAGCGTTGAAGATATAGGGGGATCCTTGAACACTGAAGCTTTCTTT.

The CDR3 here is CASSQRTGGNYEQYF. DNA of the CDR3: TGTGCCAGCAGCCAGAGGACAGGGGGCAACTACGAGCAGTACTTC. The rearrangement joins TRBV7-8 to TRBJ2-7; 11 positions agree with TRBD1. CDR3 length: 15 residues. V lost 5 bases, J lost 3 bases, and 6 bases stayed unmatched. Germline values: CDR1 SGHVS, CDR2 FQNEAQ.

The rearrangement links TRBV5-4 to TRBJ2-3; no reliable D call. The CDR3 contains 13 residues. V lost 4 bases and J lost 0, with 6 bases in between. Germline CDR1 SGHNT, CDR2 YYREEE (reference sequence). CDR3 region: CASSTHSTDTQYF. DNA of the CDR3: TGTGCCAGCAGCACACATAGCACAGATACGCAGTATTTT.

This chain connects TRBV6-5 to TRBJ2-3; 8 nucleotides match TRBD2. The CDR3 is made up of 14 amino acids. Per the germline V gene, CDR1 is MNHEY and CDR2 is SVGAGI. V lost 5 bases and J lost 0; bases outside the gene matches: 1. This CDR3 is CASSQRESTDTQYF. The CDR3 nucleotides are TGTGCCAGCAGTCAGCGGGAGAGCACAGATACGCAGTATTTT.